This T cell receptor (beta chain) was found in a study of vaccination effects on CD4 cells after COVID-19 (dated by TCRdb to between 2021 and 2023). With respect to the entire study: Participants received two doses of either the BNT162b2 or the mRNA-1273 mRNA SARS-CoV-2 vaccine. SARS-CoV-2 spike-specific CD4+ TCR repertoires were compared before and after mRNA vaccination in COVID-19 convalescent patients and in infection-naive vaccine recipients. A total of nine to ten COVID-19 convalescent patients and a handful of SARS-CoV-2-naive healthy vaccine recipients were included in the full study. Cultures from other donors in the study were sequenced with the Oncomine TCR Beta short-read assay on an Illumina iSeq 100.

The count of this clone is one. Its cognate antigen has yet to be identified. No quality values exist for individual bases; no much larger clone is one base distant. Libraries were constructed by the immunoSEQ multiplex PCR assay. DNA from the cultured and isolated CD4+ T cells underwent TCR beta CDR3 sequencing. The original methods were these. Non-productive TCR sequences were removed and reads were trimmed to the CDR3 region, keeping CDR3s of at least 7 amino acids. The MANAFEST web app was used to pick out antigen-specific clonotypes by comparing their expansion in peptide wells with that in reference cultures. To count as positive, a clone had to show expansion at FDR<0.05 compared with the reference and with all other wells, an odds ratio above 5, and a frequency above 0.1% in two replicate wells. Cross-reactive clonotypes were defined as significantly expanded in SARS-CoV-2 spike wells and in at least one common cold coronavirus spike condition. Levenshtein distance calculated with the stringdist R package was used to assess CDR3 similarity, and unrooted trees were constructed with ape in R 3.6.1. The immuneACCESS repertoire file appears here via TCRdb, limited to in-frame rearrangements. These files lack a portion of the clones; in checked studies, under half of the deficit traces to unresolved V genes, and the cause of the others is not known. The D gene and trimming were derived from the DNA, and the V and J assignments and clone size from that table. This sample has about 25,000 clones in its table, and approximately 70% of those were observed once. The ten biggest clones cover roughly 4.6% of the sample.

The V and J ends are trimmed by 5 bases and 7 bases, leaving 15 bases between them. Inclusive of the bounding cysteine and phenylalanine, the CDR3 is 14 residues long. Kept here is only the CDR3 DNA, which spans 42 bases and is read in frame from base 1. CDR1 and CDR2 are drawn from the germline V gene (reference sequence): SEHNR, FQNEAQ. General findings and caveats noted by the study authors: Limitations of the study were the small number of convalescent patients and the absence of early post-infection timepoints. In healthy vaccine recipients, vaccine-induced clones were almost all SARS-CoV-2 mono-reactive, with only 1 of 255 cross-reactive with common cold coronaviruses. Marked clonal contraction was observed in both infection-induced and vaccine-induced clones at late post-vaccination timepoints, consistent with waning T cell responses.

To identify antigen-specific CD4+ T cell clonotypes by their expansion, the ViraFEST assay first stimulated PBMC with viral peptide pools and then applied TCR sequencing. After about 10 days of culture, CD4+ T cells were isolated with the EasySep CD4+ T cell isolation kit. Negative nucleocapsid antibody results before and after vaccination confirmed that the healthy vaccine recipients had no prior SARS-CoV-2 infection. Each well held more than 1.5 million PBMC cultured in IMDM containing around 5.1% human AB serum, 8 to 10 IU/ml IL-2 and gentamicin, along with around 9.1 ug/ml peptides. On days 3 and 7, half of the culture medium was replaced with fresh IL-2-containing medium. Unless noted otherwise, every peptide stimulation condition was cultured in triplicate wells. Using Ficoll-Paque Plus gradient centrifugation, PBMC were separated from whole blood and then either used fresh or cryopreserved at -140C. The overlapping peptide pools covered the spike proteins of SARS-CoV-2 and of the common cold coronaviruses HCoV-NL63, HCoV-OC43 and HCoV-229E. The QIAamp micro DNA kit was used to extract genomic DNA from the cultured CD4+ T cells.

The TCR originated in a human donor who received a COVID-19 vaccine. The sequencing here drew on CD4+ T cells from PBMCs cultured with SARS-CoV-2 spike peptides, taken before COVID-19 vaccination. The cell subset or site label on this specimen signifies: SARS-CoV-2 spike overlapping peptide pool stimulation. The chain links TRBV7-9 with TRBJ2-4; TRBD2 might be the D gene, on 5 matching bases. The CDR3 reads CASSAALAGNIQYF. The nucleotide sequence is given as TGTGCCAGCAGCGCCGCCCTGGCGGGTAACATTCAGTACTTC.